This T cell receptor (beta chain) was retrieved from a study of CD8 T cells in ankylosing spondylitis. One entry per CDR3 protein results from TCRdb running MiXCR on the 5' RACE reads. The sample gives 250,000 to 350,000 distinct CDR3 sequences, under 8.5% of which show up once; about 15% is in the top ten. From germline, CDR1 is SGHTA and CDR2 FQGNSA. CDR3 length: 13 residues. V was trimmed by 2 bases and J by 6 bases, leaving 11 bases between them. General study findings and limits: Ankylosing spondylitis blood appeared to be characterized by a TCR beta motif of roughly eight highly homologous variants.

Comment on this clonotype: Its specificity is not known.

This receptor was obtained from a male donor with ankylosing spondylitis. V is TRBV7-2 and J is TRBJ2-7; TRBD1 might be the D (5 bases). Sequenced material: blood, either unsorted or a sorted T cell fraction (not recorded which). CDR3 residues: CASSLIRVGEQYF. The CDR3 DNA reads as TGTGCCAGCAGCTTAATCAGGGTCGGCGAGCAGTACTTC.